This TCR beta chain appears in the sequencing data of a study of blood T cell repertoires in COVID-19. Study-level information: The study drew acute and convalescent COVID-19 samples from the United States, Italy and Spain. PBMCs, B-cell-depleted T cells, or T cells provided the cDNA or gDNA that made up the material.

CDR1 is SGHNT and CDR2 is YYREEE in the germline V gene (reference sequence). The CDR3 is 16 residues long. The junction had 5 bases not matched to a gene; V was cut back by 4 bases and J by 4 bases. In the authors' workflow: Reference gene primer amplification in the assay estimated nucleated cell counts. Produced via immunoSEQ multiplex PCR; TCRdb's table is partial and in-frame only. From that table come the V and J calls and clone size; the DNA was used to work out D and trimming. The data hold about 150,000 clones, with around 80% observed a single time. The sample comprised peripheral blood. V is TRBV5-4 and J is TRBJ2-3; 14 bases align to TRBD2. The TCR sequence derives from a woman in her 70s who had recovered from COVID-19. This chain's CDR3 is CASSQRLAGGPDTQYF. Written as DNA, the CDR3 is TGTGCCAGCAGCCAAAGACTAGCGGGAGGGCCAGATACGCAGTATTTT.